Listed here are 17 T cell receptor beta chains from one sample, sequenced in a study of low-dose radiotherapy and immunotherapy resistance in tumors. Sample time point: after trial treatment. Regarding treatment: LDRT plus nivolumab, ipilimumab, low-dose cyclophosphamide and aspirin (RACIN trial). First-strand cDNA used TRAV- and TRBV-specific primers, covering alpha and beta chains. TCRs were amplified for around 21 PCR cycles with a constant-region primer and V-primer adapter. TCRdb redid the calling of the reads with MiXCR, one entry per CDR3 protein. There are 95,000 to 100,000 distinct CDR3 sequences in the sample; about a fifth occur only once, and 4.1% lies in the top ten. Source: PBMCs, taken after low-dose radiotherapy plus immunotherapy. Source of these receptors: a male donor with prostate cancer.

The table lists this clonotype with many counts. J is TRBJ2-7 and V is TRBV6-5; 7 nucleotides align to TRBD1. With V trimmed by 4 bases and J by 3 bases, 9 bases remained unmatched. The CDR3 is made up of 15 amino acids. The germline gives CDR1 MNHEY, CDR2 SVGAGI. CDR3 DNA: TGTGCCAGCAGTTCCCACCCGGGACAGAACTACGAGCAGTACTTC. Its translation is CASSSHPGQNYEQYF.

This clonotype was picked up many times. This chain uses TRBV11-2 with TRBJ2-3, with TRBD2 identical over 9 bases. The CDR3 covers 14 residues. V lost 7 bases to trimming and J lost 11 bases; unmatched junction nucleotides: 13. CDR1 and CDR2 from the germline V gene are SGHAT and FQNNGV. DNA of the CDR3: TGTGCCAGCACTTCTAGCGGGGCGCTCCAGGAGCAGTATTTT. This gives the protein CASTSSGALQEQYF.

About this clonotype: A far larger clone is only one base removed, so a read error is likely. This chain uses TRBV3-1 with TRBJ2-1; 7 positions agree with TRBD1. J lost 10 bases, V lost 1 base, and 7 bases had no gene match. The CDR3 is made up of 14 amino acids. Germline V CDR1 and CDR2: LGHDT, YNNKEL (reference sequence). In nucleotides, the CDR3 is TGTGCCAGCAGCCAAGGGGACAGCTCCTACGAGCAGTTCTTC. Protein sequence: CASSQGDSSYEQFF.

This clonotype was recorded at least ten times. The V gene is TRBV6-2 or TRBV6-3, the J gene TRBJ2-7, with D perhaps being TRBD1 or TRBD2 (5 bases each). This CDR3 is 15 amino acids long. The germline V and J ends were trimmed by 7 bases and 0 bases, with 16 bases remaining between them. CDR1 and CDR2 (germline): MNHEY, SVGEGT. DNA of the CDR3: TGTGCCAGCACCGAATGGGACCTAAGCTCCTACGAGCAGTACTTC. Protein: CASTEWDLSSYEQYF.

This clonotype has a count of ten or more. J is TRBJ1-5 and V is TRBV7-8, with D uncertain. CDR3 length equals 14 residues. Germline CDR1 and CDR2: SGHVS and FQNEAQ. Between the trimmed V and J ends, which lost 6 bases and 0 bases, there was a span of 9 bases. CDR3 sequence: CASSTGYSNQPQHF. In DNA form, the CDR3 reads TGTGCCAGCAGTACGGGGTATAGCAATCAGCCCCAGCATTTT.

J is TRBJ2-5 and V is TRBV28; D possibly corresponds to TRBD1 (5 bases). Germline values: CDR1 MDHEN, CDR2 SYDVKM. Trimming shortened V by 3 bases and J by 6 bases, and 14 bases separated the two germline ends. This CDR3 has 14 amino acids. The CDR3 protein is CASSLGQGRQTQYF. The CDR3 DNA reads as TGTGCCAGCAGTTTGGGGCAGGGAAGGCAGACCCAGTACTTC.

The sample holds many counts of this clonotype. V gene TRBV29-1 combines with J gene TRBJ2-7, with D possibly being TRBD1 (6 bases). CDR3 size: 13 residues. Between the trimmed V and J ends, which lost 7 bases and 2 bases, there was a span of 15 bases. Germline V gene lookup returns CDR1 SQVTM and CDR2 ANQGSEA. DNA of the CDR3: TGCAGCGCTCGGACAGCCAAGACCTACGAGCAGTACTTC. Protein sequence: CSARTAKTYEQYF.

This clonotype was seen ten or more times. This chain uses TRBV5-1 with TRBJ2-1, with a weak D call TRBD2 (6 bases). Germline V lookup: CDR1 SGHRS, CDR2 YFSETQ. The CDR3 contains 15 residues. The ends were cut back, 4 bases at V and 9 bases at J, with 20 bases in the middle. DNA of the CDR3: TGCGCCAGCAGCAAACGCGGGACTCGGTTGAGTGAGCAGTTCTTC. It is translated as CASSKRGTRLSEQFF. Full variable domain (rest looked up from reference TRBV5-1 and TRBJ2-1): KAGVTQTPRYLIKTRGQQVTLSCSPISGHRSVSWYQQTPGQGLQFLFEYFSETQRNKGNFPGRFSGRQFSNSRSEMNVSTLELGDSALYLCASSKRGTRLSEQFFGPGTRLTVL.

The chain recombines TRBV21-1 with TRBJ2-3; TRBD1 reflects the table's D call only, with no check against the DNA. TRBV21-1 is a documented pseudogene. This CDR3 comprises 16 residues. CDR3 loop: CASSPMGRASTDTQYF. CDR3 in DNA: TGTGCCAGCAGCCCCATGGGGCGGGCTAGCACAGATACGCAGTATTTT.

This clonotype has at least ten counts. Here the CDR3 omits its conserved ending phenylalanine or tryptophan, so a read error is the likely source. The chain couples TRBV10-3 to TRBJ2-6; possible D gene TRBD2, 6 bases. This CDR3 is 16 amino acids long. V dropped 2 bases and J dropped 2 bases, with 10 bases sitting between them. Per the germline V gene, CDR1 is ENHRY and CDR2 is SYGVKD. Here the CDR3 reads CAISETEGAGANVLTI. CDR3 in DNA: TGTGCCATCAGTGAGACGGAGGGAGCTGGGGCCAACGTCCTGACTATC.

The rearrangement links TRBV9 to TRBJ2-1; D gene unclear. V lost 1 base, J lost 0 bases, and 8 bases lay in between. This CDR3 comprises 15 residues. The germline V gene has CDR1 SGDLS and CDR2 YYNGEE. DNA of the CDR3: TGTGCCAGCAGCGTAATGCGGAGCTCCTACAATGAGCAGTTCTTC. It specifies CASSVMRSSYNEQFF. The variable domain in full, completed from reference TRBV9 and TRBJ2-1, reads DSGVTQTPKHLITATGQRVTLRCSPRSGDLSVYWYQQSLDQGLQFLIQYYNGEERAKGNILERFSAQQFPDLHSELNLSSLELGDSALYFCASSVMRSSYNEQFFGPGTRLTVL.

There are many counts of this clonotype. The CDR3 sequence: CASSLGSPSTDTQYF. The DNA for the CDR3 is TGTGCCAGCAGCTTAGGGAGCCCGAGCACAGATACGCAGTATTTT. J is TRBJ2-3 and V is TRBV7-9; D is unclear. CDR3 length: 15 residues. Looked up from germline, CDR1 is SEHNR and CDR2 is FQNEAQ (reference sequence). V dropped 1 base and J dropped 0 bases, with 8 bases sitting between them.

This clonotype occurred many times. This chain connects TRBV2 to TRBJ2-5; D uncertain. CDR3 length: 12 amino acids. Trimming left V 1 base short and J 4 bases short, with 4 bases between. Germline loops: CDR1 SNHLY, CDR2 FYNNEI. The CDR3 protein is CASSEGRETQYF. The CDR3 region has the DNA TGTGCCAGCAGTGAAGGGAGAGAGACCCAGTACTTC.

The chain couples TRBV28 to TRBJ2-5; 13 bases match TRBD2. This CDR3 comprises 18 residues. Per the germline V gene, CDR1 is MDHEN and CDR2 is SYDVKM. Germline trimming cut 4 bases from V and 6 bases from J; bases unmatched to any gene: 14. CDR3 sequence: CASSSFTLAGGPGKTQYF. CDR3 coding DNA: TGTGCCAGCAGTTCATTCACACTAGCGGGAGGGCCGGGGAAGACCCAGTACTTC.

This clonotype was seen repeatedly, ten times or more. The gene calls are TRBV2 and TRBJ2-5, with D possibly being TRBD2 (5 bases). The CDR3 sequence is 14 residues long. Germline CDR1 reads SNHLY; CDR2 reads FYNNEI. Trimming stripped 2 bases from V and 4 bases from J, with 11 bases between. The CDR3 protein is CASSEPTRSETQYF. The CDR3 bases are TGTGCCAGCAGTGAACCCACTAGATCAGAGACCCAGTACTTC.

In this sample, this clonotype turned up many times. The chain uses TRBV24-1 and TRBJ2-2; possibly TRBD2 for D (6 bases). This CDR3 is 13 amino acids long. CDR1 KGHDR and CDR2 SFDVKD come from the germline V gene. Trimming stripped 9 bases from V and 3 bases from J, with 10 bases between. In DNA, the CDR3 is TGTGCCACCGAGTGGGGGGACACCGGGGAGCTGTTTTTT. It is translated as CATEWGDTGELFF.

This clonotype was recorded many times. The CDR3 nucleotides read TGCGCCAGCGCCGCGGGGGATGCCTACGAGCAGTACTTC. This encodes CASAAGDAYEQYF. This chain links TRBV5-1 with TRBJ2-7, with 7 bases lining up with TRBD2. The germline V gene has CDR1 SGHRS and CDR2 YFSETQ. The CDR3 length is 13 residues. The junction had 6 bases not matched to a gene; V was cut back by 7 bases and J by 2 bases.